This paragraph covers one T cell receptor (beta chain) sequence. Antigen specificity is unknown. The entry originates in a study of T cell repertoires in cytomegalovirus infection. About the study: Shared public TCR beta signatures pointed to both CMV infection and a matching HLA type. Study observations and caveats: The ex vivo response showed dominance by HLA-C-restricted CMV-specific TCR beta clonotypes. Public TCR beta family frequency separated CMV-and-HLA carriers, including in an independent cohort.

TCRdb reprocessed the reads with MiXCR, giving one entry per CDR3 protein. The sample lists approximately 600,000 distinct CDR3 sequences; 40% were seen once. This receptor was obtained from a human donor in good health (CMV status not recorded). Some clones in this sample may be carry-over from other donors' samples. The sequencing used cultured PBMCs, collected from culture after CMV antigen stimulation.

Written as DNA, the CDR3 is TGTGCCAGCTCACCACGGGGAGGGATAAGCAATCAGCCCCAGCATTTT. Translating it yields CASSPRGGISNQPQHF. This chain joins TRBV18 and TRBJ1-5, with no clear D. The CDR3 length is 16 residues. V gave up 1 base and J gave up 1 base, with 11 bases separating them. Germline CDR1 KGHSH, CDR2 LQKENI. Variable domain in full (rest from reference TRBV18 and TRBJ1-5): NAGVMQNPRHLVRRRGQEARLRCSPMKGHSHVYWYRQLPEEGLKFMVYLQKENIIDESGMPKERFSAEFPKEGPSILRIQQVVRGDSAAYFCASSPRGGISNQPQHFGDGTRLSIL.